The 5 T cell receptor beta chains reported below all come from one sample, sequenced in a study of blood T cell repertoires in COVID-19. Profiled with immunoSEQ multiplex PCR; TCRdb holds only in-frame clones, not every one. Among about 100,000 clones listed, around 90% were seen once. The sample was peripheral blood. These receptors all stem from a middle-aged man with active or convalescent COVID-19.

The V call is TRBV2, the J call TRBJ1-4, with D maybe TRBD1 (5 bases). Germline V lookup: CDR1 SNHLY, CDR2 FYNNEI. V lost 2 bases, J lost 7 bases, and 14 bases lay in between. The CDR3 runs 15 residues. In DNA, the CDR3 is TGTGCCAGCAGTGAAAGCTGGACGGGGGGTGAAAAACTGTTTTTT. Its protein product is CASSESWTGGEKLFF.

The J gene is TRBJ1-4, the V gene TRBV2; D ambiguous. V lost 4 bases to trimming and J lost 7 bases, with 19 bases between them. Germline V lookup: CDR1 SNHLY, CDR2 FYNNEI. The CDR3 extends over 16 amino acids. CDR3 sequence reads: CASSAREDLNFEKLFF. The CDR3 DNA follows: TGTGCCAGCAGTGCCCGGGAGGACCTAAACTTTGAAAAACTGTTTTTT.

For this clone: The DNA is omitted, as the CDR3 cannot be located on it reliably, and the CDR3 follows TCRdb's listing. V gene TRBV29-1 combines with J gene TRBJ2-5; TRBD1 reflects the table's D call only, with no check against the DNA. CDR1 SQVTM and CDR2 ANQGSEA come from the germline V gene. Both ends counted, the CDR3 spans 11 residues. This CDR3 is CSVEVAQGSNF.

The genes are TRBV28 and TRBJ2-7; D might be TRBD2 (5 bases). This CDR3 is built from 14 residues. Trimming cost V 5 bases and J 2 bases, with 13 bases left between them. CDR1 and CDR2 (germline): MDHEN, SYDVKM. As DNA, the CDR3 is TGTGCCAGCAGTACCCGGGGTCGCCCCTACGAGCAGTACGTC. Translated: CASSTRGRPYEQYV.

V usage is TRBV7-8 and J usage is TRBJ1-1; D not certain. Trimming pared 4 bases from V and 3 bases from J, leaving 9 bases between. CDR3 size: 13 residues. The germline V gene has CDR1 SGHVS and CDR2 FQNEAQ. The CDR3 sequence is CASSSQEDTEAFF. The CDR3 region has the DNA TGTGCCAGCAGCTCTCAGGAAGACACTGAAGCTTTCTTT. Variable domain in full (rest from reference TRBV7-8 and TRBJ1-1): GAGVSQSPRYKVAKRGQDVALRCDPISGHVSLFWYQQALGQGPEFLTYFQNEAQLDKSGLPSDRFFAERPEGSVSTLKIQRTQQEDSAVYLCASSSQEDTEAFFGQGTRLTVV.